Listed below are T cell receptor beta chains from one sample, sequenced in a study of monozygotic twins with inflammatory bowel disease. TCRdb reprocessed the 5' RACE reads, keeping one entry per CDR3 protein, no DNA. This table holds over 150,000 distinct CDR3 sequences. The sequencing input was blood. Receptors originate from a human donor with ulcerative colitis or Crohn's disease, or a healthy co-twin of an affected twin (not recorded which). Both conserved end residues are part of each CDR3. Each record gives: J gene, V gene, CDR3 protein.

>TRBJ1-3|TRBV5-1
CASSLNHHSGNTIYF
>TRBJ1-2|TRBV5-6
CASSLSFLVDWAANYGYTF
>TRBJ1-6|TRBV6-5
CASSQGLSPLHF
>TRBJ1-5|TRBV12-3/TRBV12-4
CASSHRAVPLSNQPQHF
>TRBJ2-7|TRBV6-1
CASSEAGQGNEQYF
>TRBJ2-7|TRBV30
CAWSESVGEQYF
>TRBJ2-1|TRBV27
CASSLQGREQFF
>TRBJ2-7|TRBV30
CAAGTGTGPYEQYF
>TRBJ2-5|TRBV7-2
CASSLRVRAETQYF
>TRBJ2-7|TRBV28
CASINRGLIYEQYF
>TRBJ2-7|TRBV5-4
CASSLVRGSEQYF
>TRBJ2-7|TRBV27
CASSLGGQGAYEQYF
>TRBJ2-6|TRBV7-3
CASSPNSGANVLTF
>TRBJ2-3|TRBV18
CASSRGQGMADTQYF
>TRBJ2-6|TRBV12-3/TRBV12-4
CASSPALARGANVLTF
>TRBJ2-1|TRBV7-2
CASSDDRTGLRNEQFF
>TRBJ2-2|TRBV12-5
CASGPIPGRVAGELFF
>TRBJ2-2|TRBV10-3
CAISESLAGDTGELFF
>TRBJ1-3|TRBV12-3/TRBV12-4
CASSLDGSFSGNTIYF
>TRBJ1-6|TRBV29-1
CSVQLKGGSDRGLYNSPLHF
>TRBJ2-7|TRBV4-1
CASTLEGNGAEQYF
>TRBJ2-1|TRBV27
CASSLLAGGLSYNEQFF
>TRBJ2-4|TRBV20-1
CSAQIGLAGSLLAKNIQYF
>TRBJ2-3|TRBV24-1
CATSDLGLVSITDTQYF
>TRBJ2-3|TRBV5-1
CASSHTGTGFEDTQYF
>TRBJ2-7|TRBV14
CASSQFYEQYF
>TRBJ2-2|TRBV28
CAGIARPGTGELFF
>TRBJ2-4|TRBV3-1
CASSPPISGALAKNIQYF
>TRBJ2-5|TRBV7-3
CASSLGYGGQETQYF
>TRBJ2-7|TRBV7-9
CASSLGLADIYEQYF
>TRBJ2-1|TRBV18
CASSPPSRGADLSYNEQFF
>TRBJ2-1|TRBV14
CASSPHGRSYNEQFF
>TRBJ2-1|TRBV9
CASSGRTSGRSYNEQFF
>TRBJ2-7|TRBV28
CASSLNPDSRGEQYF
>TRBJ2-5|TRBV25-1
CASSAQQPRQETQYF
>TRBJ2-1|TRBV7-2
CASSLVRLAGGNEQFF
>TRBJ2-1|TRBV5-1
CASTLGASGAQVNEQFF
>TRBJ1-1|TRBV4-1
CASSQAKASTNTEAFF
>TRBJ2-1|TRBV7-3
CASSPRLAGTSEQFF
>TRBJ2-1|TRBV29-1
CSVDPWTGLGNEQFF
>TRBJ2-3|TRBV29-1
CSVTSGTSTDTQYF
>TRBJ2-1|TRBV7-9
CASSGWERASYNEQFF
>TRBJ2-3|TRBV11-2
CASSQGTLTDTQYF
>TRBJ1-5|TRBV3-1
CASSRPGTAQHF
>TRBJ1-1|TRBV6-6
CASSPGEGNTEAFF
>TRBJ2-1|TRBV20-1
CSAPRAREQFF
>TRBJ2-7|TRBV27
CASSPSSGYLSYEQYF